This T cell receptor beta chain was documented in a study of long-term antiretroviral therapy in people with HIV. Whole-study findings and limits: Controls exceeded HIV repertoires in CDR3 length range.

Points on this clone: Antigen: not known.

V was cut by 0 bases and J by 0 bases, with 10 bases left in between. CDR1 is SGDLS, CDR2 YYNGEE, per germline. CDR3 length equals 15 residues. Investigators performed immunoSEQ version v3.0 at survey level. The assay was immunoSEQ multiplex PCR, and TCRdb's table has in-frame clones only and misses some. Here the sample spans some 28,000 clones, just under 80% being singletons. The sample was unsorted PBMCs, taken 1.5 years before starting antiretroviral therapy. J is TRBJ2-7 and V is TRBV9; D not resolved. The sequence came from a man aged 18 to 29 with HIV. CDR3 bases: TGTGCCAGCAGCGTAGGGCCAGCCGTCTCCTACGAGCAGTACTTC. This translates into CASSVGPAVSYEQYF.